This entry lists 9 T cell receptor beta chains sequenced from one sample in a study of blood T cell repertoires in COVID-19. Libraries were prepared by immunoSEQ multiplex PCR; TCRdb keeps only in-frame clonotypes and omits some of them. The sample lists 150,000 to 200,000 clones, 78% occurring once. The sample was peripheral blood. All receptors come from a woman at least 80 years old with active or convalescent COVID-19.

This chain connects TRBV19 to TRBJ1-1; no firm D call. Deletions cut 7 bases from V and 8 bases from J, with 11 bases between. CDR3 length: 11 residues. Germline-derived CDR1 and CDR2 are LNHDA and SQIVND (reference sequence). The CDR3 here is CASKTGAEAFF. CDR3 in DNA: TGTGCCAGTAAGACGGGAGCCGAAGCTTTCTTT.

The count of this clone is one. The chain employs TRBV28 and TRBJ2-5; the match to TRBD1 covers 8 bases. V lost 3 bases and J lost 5; bases outside the gene matches: 8. CDR3 length: 15 residues. Germline values: CDR1 MDHEN, CDR2 SYDVKM. CDR3 nucleotide sequence: TGTGCCAGCAGTTTTGGCAGGGGGCGCCCGGAGACCCAGTACTTC. Its translation is CASSFGRGRPETQYF.

This chain connects TRBV4-3 to TRBJ2-1; 12 positions match TRBD2. The junction had 1 base not matched to a gene; V was cut back by 1 base and J by 6 bases. Looked up from germline, CDR1 is LGHNA and CDR2 is YSLEER. The CDR3 covers 15 residues. DNA of the CDR3: TGCGCCAGCAGCCAAGCTAGCGGGGGGGCCAATGAGCAGTTCTTC. It yields the protein CASSQASGGANEQFF.

This rearrangement joins TRBV18 to TRBJ2-6, with a weak D call TRBD2 (5 bases). The CDR3 is made up of 15 amino acids. CDR1 is KGHSH and CDR2 is LQKENI in the germline V gene. V lost 6 bases and J lost 2, with 11 bases in between. CDR3 loop: CASSLSGTGANVLTF. CDR3 nucleotide sequence: TGTGCCAGCTCCCTCTCGGGGACTGGGGCCAACGTCCTGACTTTC.

The chain couples TRBV28 to TRBJ1-1; TRBD1 might be the D (6 bases). This CDR3 is built from 15 residues. V was trimmed by 6 bases and J by 3 bases, leaving 17 bases between them. Germline V gene lookup returns CDR1 MDHEN and CDR2 SYDVKM. For the CDR3, the DNA is TGTGCCAGCAGCCCCCATACAGGGATGGACACTGAAGCTTTCTTT. Translated: CASSPHTGMDTEAFF.

The chain has TRBV15 and TRBJ1-1; unclear D gene. Germline V CDR1 and CDR2: LNHNV, YYDKDF (reference sequence). This CDR3 has 14 amino acids. The V end lost 0 bases, the J end lost 1 base, and 6 bases lay between the germline ends. CDR3 bases: TGTGCCACCAGCAGAGATGGAGGGAACACTGAAGCTTTCTTT. Its translation is CATSRDGGNTEAFF.

The chain joins TRBV5-5 to TRBJ1-4; D possibly corresponds to TRBD1 (6 bases). Trimming cost V 4 bases and J 4 bases, with 14 bases left between them. The CDR3 sequence is 15 residues long. Germline CDR1 and CDR2: SGHKS and YYEKEE (reference sequence). CDR3 bases: TGTGCCAGCAGCCACCCCGGGACACTTAATGAAAAACTGTTTTTT. Its protein product is CASSHPGTLNEKLFF.

The DNA of the CDR3 is TGTGCCAGCAGTTTACCAGCAGGGAATCAGCCCCAGCATTTT. Residues: CASSLPAGNQPQHF. V usage is TRBV28 and J usage is TRBJ1-5; TRBD1 is a possible D gene (5 bases). Germline V gene lookup returns CDR1 MDHEN and CDR2 SYDVKM. Trimming pared 2 bases from V and 4 bases from J, leaving 9 bases between. The CDR3 spans 14 residues.

This clone appeared a few times. The chain recombines TRBV19 with TRBJ2-3, with no clear D. The germline V gene encodes CDR1 LNHDA and CDR2 SQIVND (reference sequence). CDR3 length: 13 residues. With 5 bases removed from V and 6 bases from J, the gap between germline ends came to 12 bases. The CDR3: CASSSPPQDTQYF. The CDR3 nucleotides are TGTGCCAGTAGTTCACCCCCGCAGGATACGCAGTATTTT.